These T cell receptor beta chains were read from a single sample in a study of shared clonotypes between healthy human individuals. This table comes from immunoSEQ multiplex PCR, and its TCRdb copy is limited to in-frame clones, with some not included. The sample records about 2.3 million clones, around 92% being singletons. The sample taken for sequencing was naive CD4+ T cells from PBMCs. These receptors were taken from a man younger than 35 in good health. Some clones in this sample may be carry-over from other donors' samples. CDR3s include the opening cysteine and the closing phenylalanine or tryptophan. Each record gives: CDR3 protein, CDR3 DNA, V gene, D gene, J gene. D genes are given only for firm matches.

CASSQERPWSGMGNEQFF | TGTGCCAGCAGCCAAGAGCGGCCGTGGAGCGGGATGGGGAATGAGCAGTTCTTC | TRBV14 | TRBD2 | TRBJ2-1
CATSRGTAFLAQYF | TGTGCCACCAGCAGAGGGACAGCTTTTTTGGCGCAGTACTTC | TRBV15 | NA | TRBJ2-7
CASSPGGGPTNTEAFF | TGTGCCAGCAGCCCAGGGGGGGGACCAACCAACACTGAAGCTTTCTTT | TRBV7-9 | TRBD1 | TRBJ1-1
CASRRTATGELFF | TGTGCCAGCAGAAGGACAGCCACCGGGGAGCTGTTTTTT | TRBV6-1 | NA | TRBJ2-2
CASSPARTGDEQYF | TGTGCCAGCTCACCAGCGCGGACAGGGGACGAGCAGTACTTC | TRBV18 | TRBD1 | TRBJ2-7
CATSRTSDETQYF | TGTGCCACCAGCAGAACTAGTGATGAGACCCAGTACTTC | TRBV15 | NA | TRBJ2-5
CSVERGNQETQYF | TGCAGCGTTGAGCGGGGGAACCAAGAGACCCAGTACTTC | TRBV29-1 | TRBD2 | TRBJ2-5
CASSLAPQGATYEQYF | TGCGCCAGCAGCTTGGCCCCGCAGGGGGCAACCTACGAGCAGTACTTC | TRBV5-1 | TRBD1 | TRBJ2-7
CASSLRTSGIGDTQYF | TGTGCCAGCAGCTTACGGACTAGCGGGATCGGGGATACGCAGTATTTT | TRBV11-3 | TRBD2 | TRBJ2-3
CATGTAEEKLFF | TGTGCCACTGGGACAGCGGAAGAAAAACTGTTTTTT | TRBV19 | TRBD1 | TRBJ1-4
CASSQGPWRDTQYF | TGTGCCAGCAGCCAGGGGCCTTGGCGGGATACGCAGTATTTT | TRBV14 | NA | TRBJ2-3
CAALTGANVLTF | TGTGCGGCTTTAACTGGGGCCAACGTCCTGACTTTC | TRBV28 | NA | TRBJ2-6